The next 27 T cell receptor beta chains were all read from a single sample in a study of blood T cells in healthy people across ages (dated by TCRdb to the mid-2010s). Libraries were built with 5' RACE. Sequenced using an Illumina HiSeq 2500. A second PCR of about 7 to 12 cycles was run with a J-beta primer mix and a sample-barcoded 5' primer. TCRdb redid the processing of the public reads, applying fastp at Q25 and MiXCR, and retained in-frame beta chains. Rows matching on CDR3 protein sequence are summarized as one entry with the most common DNA and genes. The sample contains 700,000 or so distinct CDR3 sequences, 22% of them found a single time. Roughly 22% of the sample is taken by the ten largest. Input material: blood. The receptor source for this set is a man aged 65 to 79 in good health.

The chain joins TRBV12-5 to TRBJ2-3; D remains unclear. This CDR3 has 14 residues. The V end was cut by 2 bases, the J end by 4 bases, with 10 bases between. The V gene's germline CDR1 is LGHNT and CDR2 FRNRAP. The CDR3 DNA sequence: TGTGCTAGTGGTTTGACCCAGGTTCCAGATACGCAGTATTTT. Translating it yields CASGLTQVPDTQYF.

The chain recombines TRBV20-1 with TRBJ1-1, with 8 bases lining up with TRBD1. The length of the CDR3 is 12 residues. V shed 5 bases, J shed 6 bases, and the junction held 5 bases outside the gene matches. From germline, CDR1 is DFQATT and CDR2 SNEGSKA (reference sequence). The CDR3 region is CSALQGGPEAFF. The CDR3 DNA sequence: TGCAGTGCTTTACAGGGGGGCCCTGAAGCTTTCTTT.

This clonotype was found many times. The CDR3 protein is CSARVGGVGDTQYF. The CDR3 DNA reads as TGCAGTGCTAGAGTTGGGGGGGTGGGGGATACGCAGTATTTT. The gene calls are TRBV20-1 and TRBJ2-3; 7 bases are shared with TRBD2. The germline CDR1 and CDR2 sequences are DFQATT and SNEGSKA (reference sequence). The CDR3 contains 14 residues. V was clipped by 1 base and J by 6 bases; unmatched bases: 7.

The rearrangement uses TRBV5-1 and TRBJ1-5, with TRBD1 identical over 7 bases. The germline V gene has CDR1 SGHRS and CDR2 YFSETQ. The V gene end was trimmed by 0 bases and the J gene end by 4 bases; junction bases not matched to a gene: 4. The CDR3 runs to 15 residues. CDR3 sequence: CASSLEGQLNQPQHF. DNA for the CDR3: TGCGCCAGCAGCTTGGAGGGACAGTTGAATCAGCCCCAGCATTTT.

The J gene is TRBJ1-4, the V gene TRBV18; 7 bases are shared with TRBD1. The junction had 8 bases not matched to a gene; V was cut back by 5 bases and J by 2 bases. The CDR3 runs 16 residues. CDR1 is KGHSH and CDR2 is LQKENI in the germline V gene. CDR3 nucleotides: TGTGCCAGCTCAAAGAACAGGGGATCCACTAATGAAAAACTGTTTTTT. Translating gives CASSKNRGSTNEKLFF.

For this clonotype: At one of its ends the junction is not consistent with the germline gene, which may arise from a read error. The chain uses TRBV4-1 and TRBJ1-4; D is unclear. Per the germline V gene, CDR1 is MGHRA and CDR2 is YSYEKL. The CDR3 loop spans 11 amino acids. This chain's CDR3 is CASSPEEKLFF. In DNA form, the CDR3 reads TGCGCCAGCAGTCCGGAGGAAAAGCTGTTTTTT.

This chain uses TRBV20-1 with TRBJ2-7; 7 bases map to TRBD2. The CDR3 contains 15 residues. Looked up from germline, CDR1 is DFQATT and CDR2 is SNEGSKA (reference sequence). J was trimmed by 2 bases and V by 0 bases; bases with no gene match: 7. CDR3 DNA: TGCAGTGCTAGAGATCAACGGGGGGTGACCTACGAGCAGTACTTC. As protein: CSARDQRGVTYEQYF.

In its sample, this clonotype was seen a few times. The chain joins TRBV5-1 to TRBJ1-1; D gene unclear. V was trimmed by 7 bases and J by 4 bases, leaving 20 bases between them. The CDR3 sequence is 15 residues long. CDR1 is SGHRS and CDR2 is YFSETQ in the germline V gene. CDR3 coding DNA: TGCGCCAGCGGAGACGGCGGGATTGGATCCACTGAAGCTTTCTTT. This translates into CASGDGGIGSTEAFF. The variable domain in full, completed from reference TRBV5-1 and TRBJ1-1, reads KAGVTQTPRYLIKTRGQQVTLSCSPISGHRSVSWYQQTPGQGLQFLFEYFSETQRNKGNFPGRFSGRQFSNSRSEMNVSTLELGDSALYLCASGDGGIGSTEAFFGQGTRLTVV.

In this sample, this clonotype turned up many times. V usage is TRBV9 and J usage is TRBJ2-1; D unclear. The germline V gene encodes CDR1 SGDLS and CDR2 YYNGEE. V was clipped by 2 bases and J by 1 base, with 13 bases between them. This CDR3 is built from 16 residues. CDR3 sequence: CASSVDSSRSYNEQFF. CDR3 nucleotides: TGTGCCAGCAGCGTTGACTCATCAAGATCCTACAATGAGCAGTTCTTC.

This chain uses TRBV12-3 or TRBV12-4 with TRBJ1-2, with 8 bases fitting TRBD1. The CDR3 is 14 residues long. Trimming removed 6 bases from V and 4 bases from J; junction bases left unmatched: 7. The CDR3 protein is CASSPDRAPYGYTF. CDR3 nucleotides: TGTGCCAGCAGCCCGGACAGGGCCCCCTATGGCTACACCTTC.

CDR3 residues: CSASTGIKNIQYF. CDR3 bases: TGCAGTGCTTCCACAGGGATAAAAAACATTCAGTACTTC. J is TRBJ2-4 and V is TRBV20-1, with D perhaps matching TRBD1 (6 bases). The germline V gene has CDR1 DFQATT and CDR2 SNEGSKA (reference sequence). This CDR3 spans 13 amino acids. V lost 5 bases and J lost 4, with 12 bases in between.

This clonotype was seen repeatedly, ten times or more. The chain combines TRBV27 with TRBJ2-4; D is unresolved. The V gene's germline CDR1 is MNHEY and CDR2 SMNVEV (reference sequence). V lost 2 bases and J lost 2, with 7 bases in between. This CDR3 is 14 amino acids long. This CDR3 is CASSLARSKNIQYF. DNA for the CDR3: TGTGCCAGCAGTTTAGCTCGTTCCAAAAACATTCAGTACTTC.

The chain links TRBV11-2 to TRBJ1-2, with a weak D call TRBD1 (5 bases). V shed 1 base and J shed 2 bases, with 8 bases lying between them. The CDR3 consists of 14 residues. CDR1 SGHAT and CDR2 FQNNGV come from the germline V gene. In DNA form, the CDR3 reads TGTGCCAGCAGCTTAGTCGGGGGGAACTATGGCTACACCTTC. Protein product: CASSLVGGNYGYTF.

CDR3 bases: TGTGCCAGCACCTGGACAGGCACAGATACGCAGTATTTT. Its translation is CASTWTGTDTQYF. The V gene is TRBV12-3 or TRBV12-4, the J gene TRBJ2-3, with a possible D match to TRBD1 (6 bases). The V gene lost 7 bases and the J gene lost 1 base, with 9 bases spanning the gap. The CDR3 has 13 residues.

In its sample, this clonotype was seen a few times. The rearrangement links TRBV2 to TRBJ2-1, with a tentative D call TRBD1 (5 bases). The J call may be incorrect, as the DNA end agrees better with TRBJ2-7. Germline lookup yields CDR1 SNHLY and CDR2 FYNNEI. The CDR3 spans 11 residues. CDR3 in amino acids: CASADSYEQYV. The CDR3 nucleotides read TGTGCCAGCGCTGACAGTTACGAGCAGTACGTC.

V and J are TRBV10-3 and TRBJ2-2, with TRBD2 matching 11 bases. This CDR3 is 17 amino acids long. V gave up 6 bases and J gave up 3 bases; unmatched junction bases: 9. Germline CDR1 and CDR2: ENHRY and SYGVKD. The CDR3 DNA sequence: TGTGCCATCAGCACCGGGACTAGCGGCTACTACACCGGGGAGCTGTTTTTT. Amino acid sequence: CAISTGTSGYYTGELFF.

A word on this clonotype: One junction end disagrees with the germline gene, perhaps due to a read error. The V gene is TRBV9, the J gene TRBJ2-1, with D possibly matching TRBD2 (5 bases). CDR3 length: 13 residues. Germline loops: CDR1 SGDLS, CDR2 YYNGEE. This chain's CDR3 is CVSSSRAGGEQFF. DNA of the CDR3: TGTGTCAGCAGCTCGAGGGCCGGTGGTGAGCAGTTCTTC.

This clonotype was seen a single time. V is TRBV6-6 and J is TRBJ2-3; a possible D gene is TRBD2 (6 bases). This CDR3 contains 15 residues. V lost 4 bases to trimming and J lost 2 bases, with 13 bases between them. Germline V lookup: CDR1 MNHNY, CDR2 SVGAGI (reference sequence). CDR3: CASSFDSGYTDTQYF. CDR3 nucleotides: TGTGCCAGCAGTTTCGATAGCGGCTACACAGATACGCAGTATTTT.

This clonotype has at least ten counts. CDR3 sequence: CSARDREQLHEQFF. In DNA, the CDR3 is TGCAGTGCTAGAGATCGGGAGCAGCTTCATGAGCAGTTCTTC. V usage is TRBV20-1 and J usage is TRBJ2-1, with D tentatively TRBD2 (6 bases). From germline, CDR1 is DFQATT and CDR2 SNEGSKA (reference sequence). V lost 0 bases and J 8 bases, leaving 14 bases between the germline ends. The CDR3 is 14 amino acids.

The chain carries TRBV12-3 or TRBV12-4 and TRBJ1-2; the match to TRBD1 covers 10 bases. V shed 0 bases and J 1 base; nucleotides not matched to a gene: 2. This CDR3 comprises 16 residues. The DNA of the CDR3 is TGTGCCAGCAGTTTAGCTAGGGACAGGGGTAACTATGGCTACACCTTC. It yields the protein CASSLARDRGNYGYTF.

This clonotype was detected ten times or more. The chain employs TRBV24-1 and TRBJ2-3; 10 bases agree with TRBD2. The CDR3 has 16 amino acids. The ends lost 4 bases at V and 5 bases at J; junction bases unmatched: 8. CDR1 is KGHDR and CDR2 is SFDVKD in the germline V gene. The CDR3 DNA reads as TGTGCCACCAGTGACCCTGGACTAGCGGCGGAAGATACGCAGTATTTT. Residues: CATSDPGLAAEDTQYF.

A few counts support this clonotype. The V gene is TRBV18, the J gene TRBJ2-1, with D possibly being TRBD1 or TRBD2 (6 bases each). The DNA end is more similar to TRBJ2-7, so the J call may be wrong. Looked up from germline, CDR1 is KGHSH and CDR2 is LQKENI. The CDR3 length is 15 residues. CDR3 DNA sequence: TGTGCCAGCTCAGCCGGGGGCCACTTCTCCTACGAGCAGTACGTC. Its translation: CASSAGGHFSYEQYV.

V gene TRBV27 combines with J gene TRBJ1-5; D is perhaps TRBD1 (6 bases). Trimming removed 7 bases from V and 0 bases from J, with 16 bases in between. This CDR3 has 16 amino acids. CDR1 MNHEY and CDR2 SMNVEV come from the germline V gene (reference sequence). The CDR3 loop reads CASTPGGRNSNQPQHF. The DNA for the CDR3 is TGTGCCAGCACCCCGGGGGGGCGGAATAGCAATCAGCCCCAGCATTTT.

About this clonotype itself: Given the absence of the conserved phenylalanine or tryptophan at the CDR3 end, a read error is likely. This chain uses TRBV3-1 with TRBJ2-5; tentatively, D is TRBD2 (5 bases). Germline assignment: CDR1 LGHDT and CDR2 YNNKEL (reference sequence). Trimming left V 2 bases short and J 1 base short, with 8 bases between. The length of the CDR3 is 14 residues. The CDR3 coding sequence is TGTGCCAGCAGCCAAAGCGGCCTCCAAGAGACCCAGTACCTC. It encodes CASSQSGLQETQYL.

The V gene is TRBV20-1, the J gene TRBJ2-3, with 12 bases that match TRBD2. Germline-derived CDR1 and CDR2 are DFQATT and SNEGSKA (reference sequence). V shed 3 bases, J shed 4 bases, and the junction held 5 bases outside the gene matches. This CDR3 region has 15 residues. The CDR3 sequence: CSASLAGGAPDTQYF. The DNA of the CDR3 is TGCAGTGCTAGTCTAGCGGGAGGGGCCCCAGATACGCAGTATTTT.

This clonotype was seen ten or more times. The chain links TRBV4-1 to TRBJ2-5; 8 bases align to TRBD2. Germline V gene data show CDR1 as MGHRA and CDR2 as YSYEKL. V lost 0 bases to trimming and J lost 7 bases; unmatched junction nucleotides: 10. CDR3 length: 16 amino acids. CDR3 in amino acids: CASSQDGLAGVGTQYF. CDR3 bases: TGCGCCAGCAGCCAAGATGGTCTAGCGGGTGTAGGGACCCAGTACTTC.

The chain carries TRBV2 and TRBJ2-3; D is unresolved. Germline CDR1 SNHLY, CDR2 FYNNEI. This CDR3 comprises 14 residues. Trimming pared 10 bases from V and 2 bases from J, leaving 16 bases between. The CDR3 DNA reads as TGTGCCACCCTGGTGGGGATAAACACAGATACGCAGTATTTT. The encoded protein is CATLVGINTDTQYF.